The present entry profiles one T cell receptor beta chain with its context. Germline CDR1 is LNHDA and CDR2 is SQIVND (reference sequence). With V trimmed by 6 bases and J by 1 base, 4 bases remained unmatched. The CDR3 consists of 14 residues. In the original processing: How many nucleated cells were present was estimated from reference gene primer amplification. Profiled with immunoSEQ multiplex PCR; TCRdb holds only in-frame clones, not every one. Clonal size and the V and J genes are those of that table, whereas D and trimming came from the DNA. The profile shows 100,000 to 150,000 clones, around 86% of them singletons. These data originate in a study of blood T cell repertoires in COVID-19. Study overall: Both acute and convalescent COVID-19 samples were obtained from the United States, Italy and Spain. PBMCs, B-cell-depleted T cells, or T cells provided the cDNA or gDNA that made up the material.

The sequenced sample consisted of peripheral blood. This TCR was sampled from a man aged 40-55 years with active or convalescent COVID-19. The rearrangement joins TRBV19 to TRBJ1-1; 8 positions agree with TRBD1. The CDR3 region is CASRPQGANTEAFF. CDR3 coding DNA: TGTGCCAGTAGGCCCCAGGGGGCGAACACTGAAGCTTTCTTT.